The source of this T cell receptor (beta chain) is a study of blood T cell repertoires in COVID-19 (TCRdb year 2020). In terms of the full investigation: Samples covering the acute and convalescent phases of COVID-19 were provided by collaborators in the United States, Italy and Spain. Nearly every sample came with metadata listing a de-identified subject ID, COVID-19 status, age in years and sex. Samples were obtained from the ongoing ImmuneRACE study (first 160 participants) and from approximately 1,200 subjects provided by 6 global collaborators. Where available, HLA class I and class II types were taken from metadata supplied by the sample provider and were not determined by assay-based typing. The prospective study material was composed of cDNA or gDNA derived from T cells, B-cell-depleted T cells, or PBMCs. Deeply sampled blood TCRbeta repertoires from subjects exposed to, actively infected with, or recovered from COVID-19 were included in the dataset. The repertoires were released in a freely available public database intended as a resource for research on the immune response to SARS-CoV-2.

TCRbeta CDR3 regions were amplified from genomic DNA using the immunoSEQ Assay, a bias-controlled multiplex PCR. Concerning the study's data processing: Within the assay, amplification of reference gene primers was used to estimate how many nucleated cells each sample contained. Sequence reads were collapsed and filtered to measure the absolute abundance of every unique TCRbeta CDR3 rearrangement. For each sample, productive Simpson clonality was calculated as the square root of Simpson's diversity index over productive rearrangements. In its TCRdb copy, this immuneACCESS table keeps in-frame sequences only and misses some clones. Where compared with another copy, unresolved V genes explain less than half of these, and the others have no known cause. V and J calls and clone size come straight from that table; D and trimming were deduced from the DNA. This sample has a few hundred thousand clones in its table, and more than 70% of those were observed once. The top ten hold less than 9.5% of the sample.

A second Seattle source provided samples from volunteer blood donors who had recovered from COVID-19. Whole blood was collected in K2EDTA tubes by collaborating institutions according to the institutions' own protocols. Collaborator samples were shipped for TCRbeta analysis as frozen whole blood, isolated PBMCs, or DNA extracted from either sample type. General study outcomes and caveats: Clinical and demographic metadata were provided uncurated, with the amount varying by source and participant.

In the case of this clone: Its antigen has not been determined. Base qualities were left out, and no much larger clone turns up one base away.

Ends trimmed: V by 5 bases, J by 8 bases; bases unmatched to a gene: 14. The germline V gene encodes CDR1 SEHNR and CDR2 FQNEAQ (reference sequence). From its cysteine to its phenylalanine, the CDR3 spans 16 amino acids. Kept here is only the CDR3 DNA, which spans 48 bases and is read in frame from base 1. The origin of this receptor is a woman aged 45 to 65 who had recovered from COVID-19. Sequencing input: peripheral blood. The V and J segments used are TRBV7-9 and TRBJ1-2, with 10 junctional bases fitting TRBD1. Here the CDR3 is given as CASSLAGTGVVEGYTF. The DNA reads TGTGCCAGCAGCCTCGCCGGGACAGGGGTGGTCGAGGGCTACACCTTC.